Listed here are 24 T cell receptor beta chains from one sample, sequenced in a study of identical twins. MiXCR, run by TCRdb on the 5' RACE reads, gives a single entry per CDR3 protein. The profile covers a few hundred thousand distinct CDR3 sequences, with about 24% appearing a single time and about 2.7% taken by the ten largest. Another study also made use of these data, one on T cells expressing NK-cell markers.

The sequenced sample consisted of CD4+ T cells sorted from blood. The receptor set was obtained from a woman aged 18-29 years in good health.

This clonotype appeared a few times. This CDR3 reads CSGLGRETQYF. CDR3 in DNA: TGCAGTGGGCTCGGCCGGGAGACCCAGTACTTC. This chain uses TRBV20-1 with TRBJ2-5, with D unresolved. The ends were cut back, 7 bases at V and 5 bases at J, with 11 bases in the middle. The CDR3 spans 11 residues. Germline assignment: CDR1 DFQATT and CDR2 SNEGSKA (reference sequence).

The chain joins TRBV7-2 to TRBJ2-2; D is perhaps TRBD1 (6 bases). With 4 bases removed from V and 2 bases from J, the gap between germline ends came to 11 bases. The CDR3 is made up of 15 amino acids. CDR1 and CDR2 from the germline V gene are SGHTA and FQGNSA. CDR3 nucleotide sequence: TGTGCCAGCAGCTCCGGGGACACTAACACCGGGGAGCTGTTTTTT. It translates to CASSSGDTNTGELFF.

The sample holds a few counts of this clonotype. This chain links TRBV20-1 with TRBJ2-5, with D unclear. V shed 4 bases and J shed 5 bases, with 8 bases lying between them. This CDR3 is built from 11 residues. Germline CDR1 reads DFQATT; CDR2 reads SNEGSKA (reference sequence). CDR3 residues: CSATPRETQYF. In DNA, the CDR3 is TGCAGTGCTACCCCGAGGGAGACCCAGTACTTC.

The V and J genes are TRBV10-3 and TRBJ2-3; no definite D call. CDR1 and CDR2 (germline): ENHRY, SYGVKD. This CDR3 has 14 amino acids. Trimming removed 6 bases at V and 3 bases at J, with 13 bases between. The CDR3 spells CAIRATQATDTQYF. The CDR3, as DNA: TGTGCCATCAGGGCTACCCAAGCGACAGATACGCAGTATTTT.

This chain uses TRBV10-3 with TRBJ1-1; D is undetermined. Germline V CDR1 and CDR2: ENHRY, SYGVKD. The CDR3 consists of 11 residues. V gave up 8 bases and J gave up 3 bases, with 7 bases separating them. CDR3 in DNA: TGTGCCATCGGAGTGGACACTGAAGCTTTCTTT. As protein: CAIGVDTEAFF.

This rearrangement joins TRBV20-1 to TRBJ2-5; D gene ambiguous. The germline V gene has CDR1 DFQATT and CDR2 SNEGSKA (reference sequence). Deletions cut 5 bases from V and 4 bases from J, with 14 bases between. CDR3 length: 13 amino acids. The DNA for the CDR3 is TGCAGTGCTCGCGACCCCGACGGAGAGACCCAGTACTTC. Translation gives CSARDPDGETQYF.

The table lists this clonotype with a few counts. CDR3 amino acids: CATGTSDTGELFF. CDR3 nucleotide sequence: TGTGCCACTGGGACTAGCGACACCGGGGAGCTGTTTTTT. The chain has TRBV7-9 and TRBJ2-2, with TRBD2 matching 10 bases. Trimming took 10 bases from V and 3 from J; bases not matched to a gene: 2. Germline V gene lookup returns CDR1 SEHNR and CDR2 FQNEAQ (reference sequence). The CDR3 loop spans 13 amino acids.

The chain couples TRBV12-3 or TRBV12-4 to TRBJ2-5; 13 bases map to TRBD2. This CDR3 region has 14 residues. The V segment lost 6 bases and the J segment 11 bases; nucleotides outside the gene matches: 9. In nucleotides, the CDR3 is TGTGCCAGCAGCGCATGGGGACTAGCGGGAAAACAGTACTTC. This codes for CASSAWGLAGKQYF.

J is TRBJ2-5 and V is TRBV20-1; no clear D. V lost 5 bases, J lost 4 bases, and 8 bases lay in between. The CDR3 runs 11 residues. CDR1 and CDR2 (germline): DFQATT, SNEGSKA (reference sequence). DNA for the CDR3: TGCAGTGCTCCTATAGGAGAGACCCAGTACTTC. This encodes CSAPIGETQYF.

CDR3 residues: CASSHGGYNEQFF. The CDR3, as DNA: TGTGCCAGCTCGCATGGGGGTTACAATGAGCAGTTCTTC. V gene TRBV18 combines with J gene TRBJ2-1; D may match TRBD1 or TRBD2 (5 bases each). V lost 6 bases and J lost 4, with 10 bases in between. The germline CDR1 and CDR2 sequences are KGHSH and LQKENI. The CDR3 has 13 residues.

This chain connects TRBV20-1 to TRBJ2-1; D might be TRBD1 (5 bases). V gave up 5 bases and J gave up 6 bases, with 17 bases separating them. This CDR3 comprises 14 residues. Germline CDR1 reads DFQATT; CDR2 reads SNEGSKA (reference sequence). For the CDR3, the DNA is TGCAGTGCTGGCAGGGTGGGGCGTTTCAATGAGCAGTTCTTC. It translates to CSAGRVGRFNEQFF.

This clonotype appeared a few times. The rearrangement joins TRBV5-1 to TRBJ1-1, with TRBD1 as a possible D gene (6 bases). This CDR3 region has 16 residues. Germline V gene lookup returns CDR1 SGHRS and CDR2 YFSETQ. V lost 0 bases and J lost 4, with 16 bases in between. The CDR3 DNA sequence: TGCGCCAGCAGCTTGGACAGGGCGAGCTGGGGCACTGAAGCTTTCTTT. Protein product: CASSLDRASWGTEAFF. The complete variable domain, with remaining parts taken from reference TRBV5-1 and TRBJ1-1, reads KAGVTQTPRYLIKTRGQQVTLSCSPISGHRSVSWYQQTPGQGLQFLFEYFSETQRNKGNFPGRFSGRQFSNSRSEMNVSTLELGDSALYLCASSLDRASWGTEAFFGQGTRLTVV.

The rearrangement joins TRBV6-5 to TRBJ1-1; D not resolved. Between the trimmed V and J ends, which lost 0 bases and 2 bases, there was a span of 10 bases. The CDR3 contains 15 residues. CDR1 is MNHEY and CDR2 is SVGAGI in the germline V gene. Written as DNA, the CDR3 is TGTGCCAGCAGTTACTCGGGCAGCTCCAACACTGAAGCTTTCTTT. It is translated as CASSYSGSSNTEAFF.

This clonotype was seen a few times. The gene calls are TRBV29-1 and TRBJ1-1, with D possibly TRBD1 on 6 matching bases. The V gene's germline CDR1 is SQVTM and CDR2 ANQGSEA. V lost 7 bases to trimming and J lost 4 bases, with 13 bases between them. This CDR3 region has 12 residues. CDR3 sequence: CSAVQGFTEAFF. The CDR3 DNA reads TGCAGCGCTGTTCAGGGGTTCACTGAAGCTTTCTTT.

In its sample, this clonotype was seen many times. This chain links TRBV27 with TRBJ2-7; weak D call: TRBD2 (5 bases). The V end lost 11 bases, the J end lost 3 bases, and 11 bases lay between the germline ends. The CDR3 has 11 residues. Per the germline V gene, CDR1 is MNHEY and CDR2 is SMNVEV (reference sequence). The DNA of the CDR3 is TGTGCCGGCCCAGGAGGCTACGAGCAGTACTTC. Translating it yields CAGPGGYEQYF.

This clonotype came up many times. The CDR3 DNA is TGCGCCAGCAGCCTCGGACAGGACCCCTACAATGAGCAGTTCTTC. This gives the protein CASSLGQDPYNEQFF. V and J are TRBV5-1 and TRBJ2-1; 7 bases map to TRBD1. This CDR3 contains 15 residues. V gave up 4 bases and J gave up 2 bases; unmatched junction bases: 6. Germline lookup yields CDR1 SGHRS and CDR2 YFSETQ.

Of note for this clonotype: Germline and junction disagree at one end, which may indicate a read error. The CDR3 is CASSGRLAGDQGTQYF. As DNA, the CDR3 is TGTGCCAGCAGCGGACGACTAGCGGGAGACCAAGGGACCCAGTACTTC. V is TRBV11-3 and J is TRBJ2-5; 12 bases are shared with TRBD2. This CDR3 region has 16 residues. The germline gives CDR1 SGHNT, CDR2 YENEEA. The full variable domain, completed using reference TRBV11-3 and TRBJ2-5, is EAGVVQSPRYKIIEKKQPVAFWCNPISGHNTLYWYLQNLGQGPELLIRYENEEAVDDSQLPKDRFSAERLKGVDSTLKIQPAELGDSAVYLCASSGRLAGDQGTQYFGPGTRLLVL.

This clonotype came up a few times. This chain links TRBV6-1 with TRBJ2-7; D is unclear. The CDR3 runs to 14 residues. V gave up 7 bases and J gave up 0 bases, with 13 bases separating them. Per germline, CDR1 MNHNS and CDR2 SASEGT. CDR3 sequence (DNA): TGTGCCAGCAATCCCTACAGAGGCTCCTACGAGCAGTACTTC. Protein sequence: CASNPYRGSYEQYF.

The chain links TRBV4-3 to TRBJ2-1; 9 bases are a match to TRBD2. The germline CDR1 and CDR2 sequences are LGHNA and YSLEER. The trim removed 3 bases at V and 8 bases at J, leaving 2 bases unmatched. This CDR3 is 13 amino acids long. This CDR3 is CASSQGLAHEQFF. CDR3 coding DNA: TGCGCCAGCAGCCAGGGACTAGCCCATGAGCAGTTCTTC.

This clonotype was observed at least ten times. This chain uses TRBV2 with TRBJ2-3; D is possibly TRBD2 (6 bases). Trimming pared 7 bases from V and 4 bases from J, leaving 15 bases between. This CDR3 contains 14 residues. Looked up from germline, CDR1 is SNHLY and CDR2 is FYNNEI. CDR3 protein: CASKLRGGADTQYF. CDR3 DNA: TGTGCCAGCAAGTTAAGGGGAGGAGCAGATACGCAGTATTTT.

The genes are TRBV5-1 and TRBJ1-1; D is perhaps TRBD1 (5 bases). The CDR3 has 13 residues. Between the trimmed V and J ends, which lost 4 bases and 3 bases, there was a span of 10 bases. Germline CDR1 and CDR2: SGHRS and YFSETQ. CDR3 DNA: TGCGCCAGCAGCGATCAGGGTGACACTGAAGCTTTCTTT. Protein sequence: CASSDQGDTEAFF.

This clonotype has just a few counts. This chain uses TRBV5-6 with TRBJ1-1; D ambiguous. This CDR3 has 12 residues. Per germline, CDR1 SGHDT and CDR2 YYEEEE. Trimming pared 1 base from V and 4 bases from J, leaving 5 bases between. The CDR3: CASSLPATEAFF. The CDR3 nucleotides read TGTGCCAGCAGCTTGCCGGCCACTGAAGCTTTCTTT.

This clonotype was counted at least ten times. The chain links TRBV10-3 to TRBJ2-1; the match to TRBD1 covers 9 bases. V was clipped by 0 bases and J by 7 bases; unmatched bases: 10. The CDR3 sequence is 17 residues long. The germline gives CDR1 ENHRY, CDR2 SYGVKD. CDR3 nucleotide sequence: TGTGCCATCAGTGAGTCGAAGGGGACAGGGACGTTAAATGAGCAGTTCTTC. Protein product: CAISESKGTGTLNEQFF.

The chain joins TRBV5-1 to TRBJ2-3; possibly TRBD1 for D (6 bases). In germline, CDR1 is SGHRS, CDR2 YFSETQ. V was pared by 5 bases and J by 4 bases, with 14 bases between. The CDR3 runs to 14 residues. CDR3 residues: CASSQTTGADTQYF. The CDR3 DNA follows: TGCGCCAGCAGTCAAACGACAGGTGCAGATACGCAGTATTTT.